This T cell receptor (gamma chain) was retrieved from a study of γδ T cells in repeated Plasmodium falciparum infection. Across the study: Four controlled malaria infections with P. falciparum NF54 spanned less than 800 days. Overall study results and limits: The Malian cohort came from a small rural village of predominantly one ethnic group.

Flow sorting of PBMC yielded separate Vgamma9/Vdelta2+ and Vdelta2-negative gammadelta T cell populations for bulk repertoire analysis. Germline V gene sequence: CDR1 EGSTGY, CDR2 YDSYTSSV. This CDR3 region has 18 residues. Each sorted gammadelta sample had TRG and TRD chains sequenced. TCRdb called clones anew from the multiplex PCR reads with CATT. The sample holds 20,000 to 30,000 gamma-chain clones, under 3% seen once. This clone was counted only a few times. Its target is unknown. Translating this DNA gives a protein that differs at residue 15 from the TCRdb one, which belongs to a much larger clone; a read error is likely, and the protein shown is this translation.

The source is a pool of human donors (malaria-infected and uninfected, not separated). The chain links TRGV4 to TRGJ1 or TRGJ2. Sequenced input: gamma-delta T cells from blood. DNA of the CDR3: TGTGCCACCTGGGGAGTGGGGGTTGATGGAGTGAATTATTATGAGAAACTCTTT. This gives the protein CATWGVGVDGVNYYEKLF.